This T cell receptor beta chain comes out of a study of CD8 T cells in ankylosing spondylitis. Study outcomes and limitations: Seemingly distinctive of ankylosing spondylitis blood was a TCR beta motif formed by eight highly homologous variants.

This clonotype has just a few counts. The antigen remains undetermined. TCRdb passed the 5' RACE reads through MiXCR, listing each CDR3 protein once. Of about 500,000 distinct CDR3 sequences listed, roughly 13% are singletons. V dropped 3 bases and J dropped 12; count of bases not matched to a gene: 7. Germline CDR1 and CDR2: DFQATT and SNEGSKA (reference sequence). This CDR3 region has 13 residues. The chain uses TRBV20-1 and TRBJ2-1; 11 nucleotides align to TRBD2. The TCR sequence derives from a male donor with ankylosing spondylitis. The sample was blood, either unsorted or a sorted T cell fraction (not recorded which). As DNA, the CDR3 is TGCAGTGCTAGGACTAGCGGGATAGGGGGGCAGTTCTTC. Translated, it gives CSARTSGIGGQFF.